This T cell receptor beta chain originates from a study of T cells in Graves' hyperthyroidism and ophthalmopathy (dated by TCRdb to about 2019). Study-level background: Peripheral blood was collected at initial diagnosis, before any treatment. A discovery cohort of about a hundred patients, approximately 45 with Graves' ophthalmopathy and 55 to 60 with stable Graves' hyperthyroidism, was used to find distinguishing TCR V-J signatures. After blood sampling, hyperthyroidism patients were treated with methimazole at a starting dose of 30 mg daily, and ophthalmopathy patients were treated with high-dose intravenous methylprednisolone. According to the paper, TCR Vbeta CDR3 sequencing was carried out on about 140 peripheral blood samples, which came from more than 40 ophthalmopathy, around 74 hyperthyroidism and approximately 17 progressor patients. The approximately 90 discovery patients were randomly split 7:3 into training and test sets. The study also compared thyroid tissue and blood T-cell repertoires from over 5 Graves' hyperthyroidism patients. Prospective prediction of ophthalmopathy was tested in an independent validation cohort of approximately 18 hyperthyroidism patients and around 16 patients who later progressed to ophthalmopathy.

What the research found in general, with its limitations: Most expanded thyroid clonotypes (frequency above 0.001) were also found in blood, which suggests that blood repertoires may mirror thyroid immune responses. Ophthalmopathy was separated from stable hyperthyroidism by a 13 V-J signature model, with about 86% sensitivity and about 81% specificity obtained in cross-validation and 80%/75% obtained in testing. In validation, the model predicted progression to ophthalmopathy a median of roughly 6.5 months before onset, with roughly 70% sensitivity and more than 72% specificity. Sample size was not statistically predetermined, and investigators were not blinded to group allocation.

This clonotype was counted many times. Which antigen it targets is not known. The sample holds no much larger clone one base away, and base qualities are not on file. TCR beta CDR3 regions were amplified from RNA transcripts. The first round of RT-PCR for the TCR CDR3 was performed with the HTBI primer set and the Qiagen OneStep RT-PCR kit. Libraries were constructed in a second round of multiplex PCR, after which size selection and purification were carried out. Sequencing of the libraries was done on an Illumina HiSeq2000 using paired-end 100 bp reads. As for the original processing: SOAPnuke was used to process the raw data, removing reads that contained adapters or uncalled bases, had a mean Phred below 15, or lacked an exact match to the constant primer or identifier. COPE v1.2.5 was used to merge high-quality paired reads, and clonotypes were defined as unique nucleotide sequences. Clonotypes were aligned to IMGT TRBV, TRBD and TRBJ reference segments using MiTCR v1.1. The analysis was restricted to V-J combinations with a frequency above 0.0001, which together covered roughly 99% of the repertoires. A TCS score was defined as the ratio between F50 (clonal expansion) and ExV (chaos), using BLOSUM62-based TCRdist between CDR3 peptides within each V-J. Welch's t-statistics and random forest reduced roughly 540 V-J features to about 13, which were used in a naive Bayes classifier (R e1071). TCRdb's own reprocessing of the public reads used fastp at Q25 and MiXCR and kept productive beta chains. Rows with a matching CDR3 protein are joined into one entry that keeps the most common DNA and genes. TCRdb, rather than the study authors, made the V and J calls. The sample table lists under 350,000 distinct CDR3 sequences, less than 30% of them with a count of one. The ten largest clones add up to approximately 25% of the sample.

Hyperthyroidism patients were newly diagnosed, with disease duration under 2 months, and aged 18 to 65 years. Any patient with an uncontrolled infection, another autoimmune disease, pregnancy or lactation was excluded. Clinical symptoms, serum thyroxine and TRAb, thyroid ultrasound, and orbital computed tomography formed the basis for the diagnoses. Blood from progressor patients was collected at the time of first diagnosis with hyperthyroidism, before any ophthalmopathy symptoms had appeared. PBMCs were separated from roughly 9.3 ml of fresh peripheral blood using Ficoll-Paque density gradient centrifugation. Patients classed as progressors first received a Graves' hyperthyroidism diagnosis and then went on to develop ophthalmopathy during follow-up. Trizol reagent was used to extract total RNA, and RNA quality was then checked on an Agilent 2100 Bioanalyzer. This TCR was recovered from a middle-aged man with Graves' hyperthyroidism that later progressed to Graves' ophthalmopathy. The material sequenced was blood.

Read as DNA, the sequence is TGTGCCTCCTCCGTTCGTGGGTACACTGAAGCTTTCTTT. This translates into CASSVRGYTEAFF. The chain joins TRBV12-3 or TRBV12-4 to TRBJ1-1; the D gene cannot be resolved reliably. The CDR3 sequence holds 13 residues, the cysteine and phenylalanine included. CDR3 DNA is the only sequence kept; it has 39 bases, read in frame from the first base. V sheds 11 bases and J sheds 3 bases, leaving 16 bases between their ends.